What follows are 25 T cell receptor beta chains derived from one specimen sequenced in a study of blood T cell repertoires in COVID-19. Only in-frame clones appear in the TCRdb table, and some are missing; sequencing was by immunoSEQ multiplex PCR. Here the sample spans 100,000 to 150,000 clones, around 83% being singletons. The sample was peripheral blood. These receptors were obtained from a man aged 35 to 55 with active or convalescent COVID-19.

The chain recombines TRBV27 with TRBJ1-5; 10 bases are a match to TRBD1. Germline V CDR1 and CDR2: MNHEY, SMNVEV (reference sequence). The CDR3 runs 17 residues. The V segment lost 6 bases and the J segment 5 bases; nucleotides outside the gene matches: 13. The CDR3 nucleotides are TGTGCCAGCAGGAGATTCGGGACAGGGGTTAGGGATCAGCCCCAGCATTTT. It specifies CASRRFGTGVRDQPQHF.

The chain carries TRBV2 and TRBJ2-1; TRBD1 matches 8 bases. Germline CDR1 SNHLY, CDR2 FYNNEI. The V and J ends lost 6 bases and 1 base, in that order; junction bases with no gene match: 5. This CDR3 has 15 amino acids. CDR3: CASRKDRDSYNEQFF. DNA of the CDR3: TGTGCCAGCAGAAAGGACAGGGATTCCTACAATGAGCAGTTCTTC.

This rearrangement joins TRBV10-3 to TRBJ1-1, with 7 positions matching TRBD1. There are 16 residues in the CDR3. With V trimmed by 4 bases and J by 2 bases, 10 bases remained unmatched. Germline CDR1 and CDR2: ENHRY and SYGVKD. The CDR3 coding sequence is TGTGCCATCAGTGCGCATCGAGGGACAGATAACACTGAAGCTTTCTTT. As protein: CAISAHRGTDNTEAFF.

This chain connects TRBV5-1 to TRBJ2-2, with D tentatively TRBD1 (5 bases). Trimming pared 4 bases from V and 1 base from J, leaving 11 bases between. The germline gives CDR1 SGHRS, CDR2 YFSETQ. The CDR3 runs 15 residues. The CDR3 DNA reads TGCGCCAGCAGCACAGGTGTTGAGAACACCGGGGAGCTGTTTTTT. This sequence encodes CASSTGVENTGELFF.

The CDR3 loop reads CASSLSSGGASYNEQFF. CDR3 sequence (DNA): TGCGCCAGCAGCTTGAGTAGCGGGGGGGCCTCCTACAATGAGCAGTTCTTC. The chain links TRBV5-1 to TRBJ2-1, with 11 bases lining up with TRBD2. Trimming at V came to 1 base and at J to 0 bases, leaving 3 bases not matched to a gene. The germline V gene encodes CDR1 SGHRS and CDR2 YFSETQ. CDR3 size: 17 residues. The full variable domain, rest sourced from reference TRBV5-1 and TRBJ2-1, is KAGVTQTPRYLIKTRGQQVTLSCSPISGHRSVSWYQQTPGQGLQFLFEYFSETQRNKGNFPGRFSGRQFSNSRSEMNVSTLELGDSALYLCASSLSSGGASYNEQFFGPGTRLTVL.

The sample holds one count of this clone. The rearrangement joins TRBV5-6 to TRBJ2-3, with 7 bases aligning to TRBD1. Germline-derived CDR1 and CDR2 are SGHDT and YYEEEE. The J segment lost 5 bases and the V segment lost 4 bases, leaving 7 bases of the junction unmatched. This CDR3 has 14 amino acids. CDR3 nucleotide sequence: TGTGCCAGCAGCCGACAGGGATCGAAAGATACGCAGTATTTT. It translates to CASSRQGSKDTQYF.

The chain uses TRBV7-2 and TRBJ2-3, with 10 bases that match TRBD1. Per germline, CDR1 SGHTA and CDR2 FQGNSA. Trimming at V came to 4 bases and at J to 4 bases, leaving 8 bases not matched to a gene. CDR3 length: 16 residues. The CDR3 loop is CASSSKGTGVSDTQYF. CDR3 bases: TGTGCCAGCAGCTCGAAGGGGACAGGGGTGTCAGATACGCAGTATTTT.

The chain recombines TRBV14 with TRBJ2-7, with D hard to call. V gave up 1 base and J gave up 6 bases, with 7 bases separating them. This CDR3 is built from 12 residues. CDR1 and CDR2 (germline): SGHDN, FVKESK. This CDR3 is CASSQVPFEQYF. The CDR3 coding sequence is TGTGCCAGCAGCCAAGTTCCGTTCGAGCAGTACTTC.

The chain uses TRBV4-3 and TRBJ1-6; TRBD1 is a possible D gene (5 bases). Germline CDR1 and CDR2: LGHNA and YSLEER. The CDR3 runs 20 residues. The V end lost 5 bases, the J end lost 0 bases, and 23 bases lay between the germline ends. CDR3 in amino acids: CASSSVSTVVPSSYNSPLHF. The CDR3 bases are TGCGCCAGCAGCAGTGTATCGACAGTGGTTCCAAGCTCCTATAATTCACCCCTCCACTTT.

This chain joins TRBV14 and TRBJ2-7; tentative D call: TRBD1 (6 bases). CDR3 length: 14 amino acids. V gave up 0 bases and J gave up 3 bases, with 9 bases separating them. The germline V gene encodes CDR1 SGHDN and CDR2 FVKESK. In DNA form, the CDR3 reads TGTGCCAGCAGCCAAGAAGTGGGACACTACGAGCAGTACTTC. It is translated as CASSQEVGHYEQYF.

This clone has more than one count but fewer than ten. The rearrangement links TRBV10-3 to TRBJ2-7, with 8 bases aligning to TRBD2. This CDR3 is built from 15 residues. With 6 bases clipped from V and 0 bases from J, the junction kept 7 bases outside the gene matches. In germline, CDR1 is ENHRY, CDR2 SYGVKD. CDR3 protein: CAISGGATPSYEQYF. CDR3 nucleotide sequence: TGTGCCATCAGCGGGGGGGCTACTCCCTCCTACGAGCAGTACTTC.

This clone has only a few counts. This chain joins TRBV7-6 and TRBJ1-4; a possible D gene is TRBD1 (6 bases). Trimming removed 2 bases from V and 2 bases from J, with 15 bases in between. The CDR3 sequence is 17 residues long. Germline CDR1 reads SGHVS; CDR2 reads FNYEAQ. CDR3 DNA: TGTGCCAGCAGCTTAATTTCGGGGGGCAACACTAATGAAAAACTGTTTTTT. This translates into CASSLISGGNTNEKLFF. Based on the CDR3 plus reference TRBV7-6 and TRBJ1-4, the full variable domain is GAGVSQSPRYKVTKRGQDVALRCDPISGHVSLYWYRQALGQGPEFLTYFNYEAQQDKSGLPNDRFSAERPEGSISTLTIQRTEQRDSAMYRCASSLISGGNTNEKLFFGSGTQLSVL.

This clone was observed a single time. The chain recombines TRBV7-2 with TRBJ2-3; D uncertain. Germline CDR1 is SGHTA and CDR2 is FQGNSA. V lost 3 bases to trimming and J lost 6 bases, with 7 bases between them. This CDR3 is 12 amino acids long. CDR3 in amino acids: CASSFSSDTQYF. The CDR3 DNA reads TGTGCCAGCAGCTTCTCGTCGGATACGCAGTATTTT.

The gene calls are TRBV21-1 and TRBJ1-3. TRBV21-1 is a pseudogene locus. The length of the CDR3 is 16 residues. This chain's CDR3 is CASSIPSGVPGNTIYF. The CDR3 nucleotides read TGTGCCAGCAGCATCCCCTCGGGGGTCCCTGGAAACACCATATATTTT.

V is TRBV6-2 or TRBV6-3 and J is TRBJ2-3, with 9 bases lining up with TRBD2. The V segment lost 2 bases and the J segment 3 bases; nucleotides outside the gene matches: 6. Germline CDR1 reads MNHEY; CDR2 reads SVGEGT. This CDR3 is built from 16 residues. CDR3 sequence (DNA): TGTGCCAGCAGTTACAATCAGCGGGGGGTTACAGATACGCAGTATTTT. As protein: CASSYNQRGVTDTQYF.

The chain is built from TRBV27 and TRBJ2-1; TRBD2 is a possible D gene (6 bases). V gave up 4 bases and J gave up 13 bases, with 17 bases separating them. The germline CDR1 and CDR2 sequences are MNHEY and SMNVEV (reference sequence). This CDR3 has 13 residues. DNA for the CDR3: TGTGCCAGCAGTTGGGGGAGGTGGGTCATTCAGTTCTTC. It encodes CASSWGRWVIQFF.

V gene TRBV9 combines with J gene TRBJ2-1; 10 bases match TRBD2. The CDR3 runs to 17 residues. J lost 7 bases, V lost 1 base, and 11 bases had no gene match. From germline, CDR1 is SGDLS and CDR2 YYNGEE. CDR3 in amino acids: CASSVRPSGGAVNEQFF. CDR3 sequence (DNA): TGTGCCAGCAGCGTACGTCCAAGCGGGGGGGCTGTTAATGAGCAGTTCTTC. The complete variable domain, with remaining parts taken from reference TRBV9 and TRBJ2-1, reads DSGVTQTPKHLITATGQRVTLRCSPRSGDLSVYWYQQSLDQGLQFLIQYYNGEERAKGNILERFSAQQFPDLHSELNLSSLELGDSALYFCASSVRPSGGAVNEQFFGPGTRLTVL.

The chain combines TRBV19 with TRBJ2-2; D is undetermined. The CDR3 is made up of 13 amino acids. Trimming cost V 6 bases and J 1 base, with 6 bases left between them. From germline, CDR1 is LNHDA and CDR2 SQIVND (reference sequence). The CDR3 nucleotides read TGTGCCAGTAGCGTACAGAACACCGGGGAGCTGTTTTTT. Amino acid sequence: CASSVQNTGELFF.

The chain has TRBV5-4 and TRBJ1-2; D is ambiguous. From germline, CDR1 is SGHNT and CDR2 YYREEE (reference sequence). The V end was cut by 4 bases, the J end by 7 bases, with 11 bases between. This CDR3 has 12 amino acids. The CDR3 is CASSPRSRGYTF. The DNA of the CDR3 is TGTGCCAGCAGCCCCCGGAGCCGTGGCTACACCTTC.

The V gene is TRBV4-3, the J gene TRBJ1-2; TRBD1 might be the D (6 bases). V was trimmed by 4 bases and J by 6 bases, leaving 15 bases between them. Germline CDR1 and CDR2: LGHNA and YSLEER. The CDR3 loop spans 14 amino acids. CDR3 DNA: TGCGCCAGCAGCCCCCAACCAGGGGCTCATGGCTACACCTTC. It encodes CASSPQPGAHGYTF.

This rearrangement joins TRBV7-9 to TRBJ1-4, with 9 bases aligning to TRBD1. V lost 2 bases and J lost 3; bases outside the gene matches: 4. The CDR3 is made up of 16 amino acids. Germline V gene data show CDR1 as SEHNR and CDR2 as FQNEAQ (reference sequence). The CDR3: CASSLTGGRPNEKLFF. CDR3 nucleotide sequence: TGTGCCAGCAGCTTAACAGGGGGCAGGCCTAATGAAAAACTGTTTTTT. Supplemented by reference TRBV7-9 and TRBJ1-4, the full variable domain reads DTGVSQNPRHKITKRGQNVTFRCDPISEHNRLYWYRQTLGQGPEFLTYFQNEAQLEKSRLLSDRFSAERPKGSFSTLEIQRTEQGDSAMYLCASSLTGGRPNEKLFFGSGTQLSVL.

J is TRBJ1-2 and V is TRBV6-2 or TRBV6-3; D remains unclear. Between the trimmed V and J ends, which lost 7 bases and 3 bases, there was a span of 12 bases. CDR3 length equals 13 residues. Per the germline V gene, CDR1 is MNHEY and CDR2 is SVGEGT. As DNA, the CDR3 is TGTGCCAGCACCCCGGCTGATGACTATGGCTACACCTTC. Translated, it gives CASTPADDYGYTF.

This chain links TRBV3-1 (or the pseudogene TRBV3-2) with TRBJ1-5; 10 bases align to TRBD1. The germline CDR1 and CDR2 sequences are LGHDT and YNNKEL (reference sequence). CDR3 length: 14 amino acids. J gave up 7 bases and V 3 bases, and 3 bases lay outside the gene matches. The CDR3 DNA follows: TGTGCCAGCAGCCATGGGACAGGGGTGCAGCCCCAGCATTTT. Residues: CASSHGTGVQPQHF.

The CDR3 spells CSVTSGTLNTEAFF. The CDR3 coding sequence is TGCAGCGTGACCTCCGGGACATTGAACACTGAAGCTTTCTTT. The chain has TRBV29-1 and TRBJ1-1; a weak D match, TRBD1 (6 bases). This CDR3 is 14 amino acids long. V lost 6 bases, J lost 0 bases, and 14 bases lay in between. Germline-derived CDR1 and CDR2 are SQVTM and ANQGSEA.

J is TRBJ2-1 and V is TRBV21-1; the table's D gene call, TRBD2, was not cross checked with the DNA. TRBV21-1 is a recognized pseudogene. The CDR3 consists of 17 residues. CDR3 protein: CASSKGGSSGDYNEQFF. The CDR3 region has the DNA TGTGCCAGCAGCAAAGGGGGGTCTAGCGGGGACTACAATGAGCAGTTCTTC.